This note documents a single T cell receptor beta chain sequence. Antigen specificity is unknown. The data originate from a study of cytomegalovirus exposure and HLA in healthy donors. Study at large: The roughly 120 validation repertoires used the same platform as the roughly 670 first-cohort repertoires (as reported by a later analysis). The study, taken as a whole, reports: Three chains linked to CMV were shown in vitro to be specific for CMV antigens.

Profiling relied on immunoSEQ multiplex PCR, and the TCRdb table lists in-frame clones only, not all of them. The table includes 150,000 to 200,000 clones, roughly 83% detected once. J was trimmed by 4 bases and V by 4 bases; bases with no gene match: 5. This CDR3 comprises 15 residues. Germline V gene data show CDR1 as SGHAT and CDR2 as FQNNGV. The sequencing input was PBMCs. The receptor's source is a man aged 25-40 years in good health and CMV-seropositive. This chain joins TRBV11-2 and TRBJ2-5; 11 bases fit TRBD1. CDR3 protein: CASSSGTGGGETQYF. CDR3 nucleotide sequence: TGTGCCAGCAGCTCGGGGACAGGGGGTGGAGAGACCCAGTACTTC.